This TCR beta chain was sequenced for a study of cytomegalovirus exposure and HLA in healthy donors. General study results and limits: Later work showed greater clonal expansion in HLA-associated TCR beta chains than in equally common others. What TCR beta sequences reportedly achieved was accurate prediction of HLA-A and HLA-B alleles in most subjects.

This clone was observed many times. Its cognate antigen is unknown. Germline and junction disagree at one end, which may indicate a read error. Other nucleotide sequences from this sample produce the same CDR3. Primers: 60 Vbeta forward and 13 Jbeta reverse. Method: immunoSEQ multiplex PCR; TCRdb's copy keeps in-frame clones and lacks some. The repertoire holds 130,000 or so clones, with 6.5% to 9.5% as singletons. This CDR3 has 16 amino acids. CDR1 is SQVTM and CDR2 is ANQGSEA in the germline V gene. The TCR sequence derives from a woman aged 40-49 years in good health and CMV-seropositive. What was sequenced was PBMCs. The chain is built from TRBV29-1 and TRBJ2-3; 12 nucleotides line up with TRBD1. CDR3 sequence: CSVVKGDRGLSDTKYF. The CDR3 DNA reads TGCAGCGTCGTGAAAGGGGACAGGGGGCTGTCAGATACGAAGTATTTC.